The subject of this entry is one T cell receptor beta chain. Its target is not known. This entry belongs to a study of post-analysis software for immune sequencing data. CDR3 length: 16 residues. The V gene lost 5 bases and the J gene lost 0 bases, with 14 bases spanning the gap. CDR1 MDHEN and CDR2 SYDVKM come from the germline V gene. Study-wide results and caveats: Patients carried several TRBV segments more frequently than controls did, and TRBV5-6, TRBV5-1 and TRBV20-1 were among them. A significant reduction in normalized Chao1 diversity was observed in multiple sclerosis patients versus controls.

The authors incorporated unique molecular identifiers into the TCR beta cDNA libraries. TCRdb re-analysed the PCR reads in MiXCR, keeping a single row per CDR3 protein. This sample has 350,000 to 500,000 distinct CDR3 sequences, with about 39% found just once. This receptor was obtained from a girl between 2 and 10 years old with multiple sclerosis. The specimen sequenced was blood. The chain recombines TRBV28 with TRBJ2-1; no clear D. The CDR3 DNA reads TGTGCCAGCAGTCCCTTACAGAAGAGCTCCTACAATGAGCAGTTCTTC. It codes for CASSPLQKSSYNEQFF.